Described below is a single TCR beta chain sequence and its context. The repertoire was sequenced with immunoSEQ multiplex PCR; TCRdb's copy has only in-frame clones and lacks some. The sample records around 130,000 clones, 70% to 90% being singletons. Trimming cost V 4 bases and J 7 bases, with 8 bases left between them. CDR3 size: 12 residues. Germline CDR1 is LNHNV and CDR2 is YYDKDF (reference sequence). The data stem from a study of blood T cell repertoires in COVID-19. The sequence was obtained from a man aged 55 to 69 with acute or convalescent COVID-19. The chain carries TRBV15 and TRBJ1-3; D ambiguous. Sequencing was done on a sample of peripheral blood. Written as DNA, the CDR3 is TGTGCCACCAGCACCACACAGAACACCATATATTTT. Residues: CATSTTQNTIYF. The whole variable domain, remainder taken from reference TRBV15 and TRBJ1-3, is DAMVIQNPRYQVTQFGKPVTLSCSQTLNHNVMYWYQQKSSQAPKLLFHYYDKDFNNEADTPDNFQSRRPNTSFCFLDIRSPGLGDTAMYLCATSTTQNTIYFGEGSWLTVV.